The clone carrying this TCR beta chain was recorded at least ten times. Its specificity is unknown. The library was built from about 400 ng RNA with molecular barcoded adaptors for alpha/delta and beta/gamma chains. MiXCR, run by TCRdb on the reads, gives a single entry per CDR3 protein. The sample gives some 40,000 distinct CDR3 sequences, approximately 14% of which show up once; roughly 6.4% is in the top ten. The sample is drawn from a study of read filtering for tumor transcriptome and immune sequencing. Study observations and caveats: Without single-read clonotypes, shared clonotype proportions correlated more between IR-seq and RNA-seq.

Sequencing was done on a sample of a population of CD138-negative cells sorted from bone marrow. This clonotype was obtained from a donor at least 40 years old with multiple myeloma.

The CDR3 region is CSAPDQTSGRTDTQYF. CDR3 DNA sequence: TGCAGTGCTCCCGACCAGACTAGCGGGAGGACAGATACGCAGTATTTT. The rearrangement uses TRBV20-1 and TRBJ2-3; 13 nucleotides line up with TRBD2. V lost 5 bases and J lost 3; bases outside the gene matches: 8. The CDR3 has 16 amino acids. Per the germline V gene, CDR1 is DFQATT and CDR2 is SNEGSKA (reference sequence).